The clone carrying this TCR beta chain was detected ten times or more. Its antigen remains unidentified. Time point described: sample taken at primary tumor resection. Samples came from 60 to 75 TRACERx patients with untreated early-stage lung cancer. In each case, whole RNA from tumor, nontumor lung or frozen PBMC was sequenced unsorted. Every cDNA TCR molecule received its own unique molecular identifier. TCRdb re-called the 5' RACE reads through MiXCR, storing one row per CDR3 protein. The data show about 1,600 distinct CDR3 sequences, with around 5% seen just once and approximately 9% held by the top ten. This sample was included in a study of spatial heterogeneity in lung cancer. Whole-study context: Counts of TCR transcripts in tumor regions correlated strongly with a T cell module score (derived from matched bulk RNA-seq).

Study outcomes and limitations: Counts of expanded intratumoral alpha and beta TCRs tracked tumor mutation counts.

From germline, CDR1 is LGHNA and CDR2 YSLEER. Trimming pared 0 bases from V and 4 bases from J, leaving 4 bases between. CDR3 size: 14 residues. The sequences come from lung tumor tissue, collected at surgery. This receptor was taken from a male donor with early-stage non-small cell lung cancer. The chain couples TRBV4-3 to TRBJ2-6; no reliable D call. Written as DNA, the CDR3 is TGCGCCAGCAGCCAAGATCGAGGGGCCAACGTCCTGACTTTC. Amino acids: CASSQDRGANVLTF.